This entry is about one TCR beta chain. The antigen remains unidentified. Researchers ran the PCR with 60 Vbeta and 13 Jbeta primers. In the original workflow: Unique TCR beta chains totaled roughly 80 million in a later count, with around 11 million of them shared. Libraries were prepared by immunoSEQ multiplex PCR; TCRdb keeps only in-frame clonotypes and omits some of them. V, J and clone size derive from that table, while D and trimming were established from the DNA sequence. The data show around 120,000 clones, about three quarters seen once. This sample stems from a study of cytomegalovirus exposure and HLA in healthy donors. Germline V gene lookup returns CDR1 MNHNS and CDR2 SASEGT. J lost 1 base, V lost 5 bases, and 2 bases had no gene match. CDR3 size: 14 residues. Whole-study findings and limits: DRB1 had the most TCR associations and HLA-C the fewest, a later analysis found, with rates varying by HLA locus. Clonal expansion, a later analysis showed, was greater in HLA-associated TCR beta chains than in equally common others.

The V call is TRBV6-1, the J call TRBJ2-3, with TRBD2 matching 8 bases. The TCR comes from a woman in her thirties or forties in good health and CMV-seronegative. The specimen was PBMCs. CDR3 region: CASSYSGGTDTQYF. The CDR3 region has the DNA TGTGCCAGCAGTTATAGCGGGGGCACAGATACGCAGTATTTT.